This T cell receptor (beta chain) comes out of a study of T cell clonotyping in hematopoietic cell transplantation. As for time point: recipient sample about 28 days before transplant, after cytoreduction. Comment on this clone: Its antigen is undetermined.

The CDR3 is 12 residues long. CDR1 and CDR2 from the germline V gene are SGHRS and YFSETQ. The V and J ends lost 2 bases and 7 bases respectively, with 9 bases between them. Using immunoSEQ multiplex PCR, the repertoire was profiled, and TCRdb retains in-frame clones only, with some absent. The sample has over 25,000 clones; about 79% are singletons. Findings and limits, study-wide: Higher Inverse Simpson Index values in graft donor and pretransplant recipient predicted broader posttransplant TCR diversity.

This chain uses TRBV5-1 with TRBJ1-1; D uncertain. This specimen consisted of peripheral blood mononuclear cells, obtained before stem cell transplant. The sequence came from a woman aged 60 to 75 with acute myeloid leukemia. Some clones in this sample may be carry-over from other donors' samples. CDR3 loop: CASSFQSSEAFF. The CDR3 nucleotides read TGCGCCAGCAGCTTCCAGAGTAGTGAAGCTTTCTTT.